The clone carrying this TCR beta chain was seen ten or more times. This entry comes from a study of CD8 T cells in ankylosing spondylitis. The CDR3 length is 15 residues. CDR1 and CDR2 (germline): SGHTA, FQGNSA. V dropped 2 bases and J dropped 10 bases, with 18 bases sitting between them. TCRdb re-derived calls from the 5' RACE reads in MiXCR, one entry per CDR3 protein. This sample has 150,000 to 200,000 distinct CDR3 sequences, with roughly 30% found just once. The sequenced sample consisted of synovial fluid, either unsorted or a sorted T cell fraction (not recorded which). The V gene is TRBV7-2, the J gene TRBJ2-1; tentative D call: TRBD2 (5 bases). The receptor's source is a male donor with ankylosing spondylitis. The CDR3 here is CASSLSASASGEQFF. Here the CDR3 DNA reads TGTGCCAGCAGCTTAAGCGCAAGTGCCTCGGGAGAGCAGTTCTTC.